These T cell receptor beta chains were read from a single sample in a study of CD8+CD57+ T cells in acquired aplastic anemia. TCRdb passed the reads through MiXCR, listing each CDR3 protein once. The repertoire holds 100,000 to 120,000 distinct CDR3 sequences, with approximately 49% as singletons. Source material: sorted CD4+, CD8+, or CD8+CD57+ T cells (not recorded which) from PBMCs. The origin of the receptors is a human donor in good health, serving as a control. The CDR3 runs from the conserved cysteine through the conserved F or W. The order of the fields is J gene, V gene, CDR3 protein.

TRBJ2-1,TRBV5-1,CASSLKALAFGDEQFF
TRBJ1-1,TRBV6-6,CASSYGRNTEAFF
TRBJ2-1,TRBV29-1,CSFSRSNNEQFF
TRBJ2-1,TRBV7-6,CASSLGPGANNEQFF
TRBJ1-1,TRBV7-8,CASSFYRDSLNTEAFF
TRBJ1-6,TRBV10-1,CASSTGIYNSPLHF
TRBJ2-2,TRBV9,CASSVSGPEELFF
TRBJ2-7,TRBV5-1,CASSLEGYSYEQYF
TRBJ2-7,TRBV2,CASRDTSGGTYEQYF
TRBJ2-1,TRBV12-3/TRBV12-4,CASSFVRNEQFF
TRBJ1-2,TRBV10-3,CAISWSRGYTF
TRBJ2-7,TRBV29-1,CSVDPWGTHEQYF
TRBJ2-2,TRBV25-1,CASSVGSGGAVAGELFF
TRBJ1-3,TRBV29-1,CSVDDERNTIYF
TRBJ1-5,TRBV30,CAWSMKATGNQPQHF
TRBJ2-7,TRBV19,CASSLGVPGEQYF
TRBJ1-1,TRBV29-1,CSVSSPGDNTEAFF
TRBJ1-5,TRBV30,CAWDNETQHF
TRBJ2-7,TRBV4-2,CASSQGEIAGGAYEQYF
TRBJ2-5,TRBV6-1,CASSGTGTSGGGIQETQYF
TRBJ2-7,TRBV4-3,CASSQEWDVSSYEQYF
TRBJ2-5,TRBV15,CATSRDGGGETQYF
TRBJ1-4,TRBV19,CASSIAGSANEKLFF
TRBJ2-2,TRBV20-1,CSPLDVDTGELFF
TRBJ1-5,TRBV20-1,CSANRPIGATQPQHF
TRBJ2-3,TRBV24-1,CATSDPLRSSTDTQYF
TRBJ1-2,TRBV25-1,CASSEWKGANYGYTF
TRBJ1-3,TRBV9,CASSAADRVRGNTIYF
TRBJ2-1,TRBV29-1,CSVERGSVYNEQFF
TRBJ2-5,TRBV15,CATSRGLAEETQYF
TRBJ1-2,TRBV6-5,CASSYGQGMDGYTF
TRBJ1-2,TRBV5-1,CARSGQGGANYGYTF
TRBJ2-7,TRBV11-1,CASSSTSGGWVYEQYF
TRBJ2-5,TRBV2,CARGDRGQETQYF
TRBJ2-7,TRBV7-9,CASSSTTYEQYF